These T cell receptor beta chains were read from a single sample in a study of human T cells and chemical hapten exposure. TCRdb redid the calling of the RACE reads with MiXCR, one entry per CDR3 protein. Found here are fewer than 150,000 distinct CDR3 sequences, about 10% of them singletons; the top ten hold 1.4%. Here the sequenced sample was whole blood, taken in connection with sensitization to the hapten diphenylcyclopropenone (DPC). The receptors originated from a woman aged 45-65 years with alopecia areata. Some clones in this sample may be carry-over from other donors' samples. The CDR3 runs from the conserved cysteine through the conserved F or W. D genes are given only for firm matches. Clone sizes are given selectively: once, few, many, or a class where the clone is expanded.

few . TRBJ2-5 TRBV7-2 TGTGCCAGCACCGAGTACGGGGCAGGGGAGACCCAGTACTTC CASTEYGAGETQYF
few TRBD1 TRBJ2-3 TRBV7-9 TGTGCCAGCAGCGGATGGGACAGGGGTAAGACAGATACGCAGTATTTT CASSGWDRGKTDTQYF
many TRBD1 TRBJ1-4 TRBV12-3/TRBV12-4 TGTGCCAGCAGTACAACCAGGACAGGAGGCCTAGGGAAACTGTTTTTT CASSTTRTGGLGKLFF
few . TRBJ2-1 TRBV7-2 TGTGCCAGCAGCTTAGCGCGGGGCGGTCACACCAATGAGCAGTTCTTC CASSLARGGHTNEQFF
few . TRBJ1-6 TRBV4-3 TGCGCCAGCAGCCCAAGGGGCGGGGATTCACCCCTCCACTTT CASSPRGGDSPLHF
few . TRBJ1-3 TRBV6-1 TGTGCCAGCAGTGAAGTTGGAAACACCATATATTTT CASSEVGNTIYF
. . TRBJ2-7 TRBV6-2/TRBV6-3 TGTGCCAGCAGTTACTCGGAGCAGGGGTGGTACGAGCAGTACTTC CASSYSEQGWYEQYF
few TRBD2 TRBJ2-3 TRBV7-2 TGTGCCAGCAGCTCCGGGACTATCACAGATACGCAGTATTTT CASSSGTITDTQYF
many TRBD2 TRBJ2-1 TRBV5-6 TGTGCCAGCAGCTTTGTAGCGGGAGAAAGAGGGCAGTTCTTC CASSFVAGERGQFF
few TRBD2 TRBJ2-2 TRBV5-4 TGTGCCAGCAGCTTGGGGACTAGCCTGAACACCGGGGAGCTGTTTTTT CASSLGTSLNTGELFF
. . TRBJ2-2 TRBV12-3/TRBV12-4 TGTGCCAGCAGTAAACTAGCGAACACCGGGGAGCTGTTTTTT CASSKLANTGELFF
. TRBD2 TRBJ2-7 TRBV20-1 TGCAGTGCTAGAATTGGCGGGAGCTCCTACGAGCAGTACTTC CSARIGGSSYEQYF
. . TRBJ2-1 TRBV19 TGTGCCAGTAGCCTACGGACAGTCTACAATGAGCAGTTCTTC CASSLRTVYNEQFF
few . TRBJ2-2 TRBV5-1 TGCGCCAGCAGTCTCAACCCAGGCGGGCTGACGTTCGCCGGGGAGCTGTTTTTT CASSLNPGGLTFAGELFF
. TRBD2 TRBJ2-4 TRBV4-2 TGTGCCAGCAGCCAAGAGCACCCCCTACTAGCGGGAGCGGAAAACATTCAGTACTTC CASSQEHPLLAGAENIQYF
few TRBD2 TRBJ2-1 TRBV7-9 TGTGCCAGCAGCTTAGGTTTAGGGAGGGGAAACTCCTACAATGAGCAGTTCTTC CASSLGLGRGNSYNEQFF
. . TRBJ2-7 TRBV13 TGTGCCAGCAGCTTAGGTCACCACACTATCTACGAGCAGTACTTC CASSLGHHTIYEQYF
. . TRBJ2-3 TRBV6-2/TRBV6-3 TGTGCCAGCAGTCTCCCTCGGGCCGTAAATACGCAGTATTTT CASSLPRAVNTQYF
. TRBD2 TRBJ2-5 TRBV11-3 TGTGCCAGCAGCTTAGAACAGCTAGCGGGAGACGGAAAGACCCAGTACTTC CASSLEQLAGDGKTQYF
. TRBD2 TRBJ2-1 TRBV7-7 TGTGCTAGCAGCTTACTCGGCGGGAGAGGTGATGAGCAGTTCTTC CASSLLGGRGDEQFF
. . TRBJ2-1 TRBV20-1 TGCAGTGCTAGAGATCAGTTTGAGGTCCAGTTCTTC CSARDQFEVQFF
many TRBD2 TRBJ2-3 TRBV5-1 TGCGCCAGCAGCCTACAGACTAGCGGAGGCCTTAGCACAGATACGCAGTATTTT CASSLQTSGGLSTDTQYF
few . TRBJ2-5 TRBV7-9 TGTGCCAGCAGCTCTGGGGGCAGGGGCCACCAAGAGACCCAGTACTTC CASSSGGRGHQETQYF
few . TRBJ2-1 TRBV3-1 TGTGCCACCGCAAGTGGCAACAATGAGCAGTTCTTC CATASGNNEQFF
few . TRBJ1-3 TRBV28 TGTGCCAGCACCTCTCTGGGAAACACCATATATTTT CASTSLGNTIYF
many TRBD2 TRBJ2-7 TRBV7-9 TGTGCCAGCAGCTTGACTAGCGGGAGCGGCGAGCAGTACTTC CASSLTSGSGEQYF
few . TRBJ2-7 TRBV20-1 TGCAGTGCGGTGCCCGGCATCGGCGAGCAGTACTTC CSAVPGIGEQYF
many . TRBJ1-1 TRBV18 TGTGCCAGCTCACCCCGGTCCGGGAACACTGAAGCCTTCTTT CASSPRSGNTEAFF